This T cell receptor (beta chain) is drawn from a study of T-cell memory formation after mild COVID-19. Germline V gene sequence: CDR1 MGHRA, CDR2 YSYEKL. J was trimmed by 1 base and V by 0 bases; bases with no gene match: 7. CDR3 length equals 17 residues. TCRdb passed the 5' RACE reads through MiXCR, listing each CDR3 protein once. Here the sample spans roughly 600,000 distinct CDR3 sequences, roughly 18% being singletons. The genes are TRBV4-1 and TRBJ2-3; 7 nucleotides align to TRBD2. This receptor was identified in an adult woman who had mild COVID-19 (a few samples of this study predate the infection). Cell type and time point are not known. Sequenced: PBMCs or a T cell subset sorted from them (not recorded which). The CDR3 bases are TGCGCCAGCAGCCAAGAGCAGCCTAGCGGTGGCACAGATACGCAGTATTTT. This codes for CASSQEQPSGGTDTQYF.